This T cell receptor (beta chain) stems from a study of blood T cell repertoires in COVID-19. In the study overall: Collection of acute and convalescent COVID-19 samples took place in the United States, Italy and Spain. Sources were T cells, B-cell-depleted T cells, or PBMCs; the material itself was cDNA or gDNA.

V trimming: 7 bases; J trimming: 9 bases; junction bases outside the gene matches: 10. In germline, CDR1 is GTSNPN, CDR2 SVGIG (reference sequence). The CDR3 runs 15 residues. The data were produced by immunoSEQ multiplex PCR, yet TCRdb's version contains in-frame clones alone and is incomplete. This table has about 250,000 clones, nearly 90% appearing once. The source is a woman aged 55 to 70 with COVID-19, enrolled during active disease. The specimen sequenced was peripheral blood. The chain couples TRBV30 to TRBJ1-6; 12 nucleotides agree with TRBD1. Written as DNA, the CDR3 is TGTGCCTTATCGGGACAGGGGGCGAATTTTTCACCCCTCCACTTT. It translates to CALSGQGANFSPLHF.